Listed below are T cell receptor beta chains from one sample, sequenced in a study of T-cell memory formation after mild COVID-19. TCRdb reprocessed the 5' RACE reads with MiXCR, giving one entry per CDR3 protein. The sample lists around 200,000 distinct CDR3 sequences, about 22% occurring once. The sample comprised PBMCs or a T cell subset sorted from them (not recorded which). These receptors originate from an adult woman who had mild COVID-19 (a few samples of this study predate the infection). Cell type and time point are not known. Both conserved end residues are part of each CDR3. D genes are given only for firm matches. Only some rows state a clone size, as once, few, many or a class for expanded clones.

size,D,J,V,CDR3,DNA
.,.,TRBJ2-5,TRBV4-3,CASSQDSWGGETQYF,TGCGCCAGCAGCCAAGATTCGTGGGGAGGCGAGACCCAGTACTTC
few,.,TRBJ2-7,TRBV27,CASSYGDGSTVQYF,TGTGCCAGCAGTTACGGGGACGGTTCTACGGTGCAGTACTTC
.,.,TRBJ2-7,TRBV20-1,CSARDWQNEIYEQYF,TGCAGTGCTAGAGATTGGCAAAATGAGATTTACGAGCAGTACTTC
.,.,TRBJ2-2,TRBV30,CAWNPGHNTGELFF,TGTGCCTGGAACCCGGGACACAACACCGGGGAGCTGTTTTTT
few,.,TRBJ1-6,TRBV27,CASSLWPGGNSPLHF,TGTGCCAGCAGTTTATGGCCTGGGGGCAATTCACCCCTCCACTTT
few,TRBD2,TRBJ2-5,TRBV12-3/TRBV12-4,CASSLSLAGPPGTQYF,TGTGCCAGCAGCCTAAGTCTAGCGGGACCACCGGGGACCCAGTACTTC
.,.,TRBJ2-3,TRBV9,CASSVASGPTDTQYF,TGTGCCAGCAGCGTAGCTTCCGGTCCCACAGATACGCAGTATTTT
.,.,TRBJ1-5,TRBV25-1,CASRQLGNQPQHF,TGTGCCAGCAGACAGTTAGGCAATCAGCCCCAGCATTTT
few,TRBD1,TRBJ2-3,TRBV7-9,CASRRDTGGAGTDTQYF,TGTGCCAGCAGAAGAGATACAGGGGGCGCGGGCACAGATACGCAGTATTTT
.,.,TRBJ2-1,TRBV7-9,CASSFDRREQFF,TGTGCCAGCAGCTTCGATCGGCGGGAGCAGTTCTTC
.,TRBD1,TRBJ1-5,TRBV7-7,CASRPGAGTGSQPQHF,TGTGCTAGCAGGCCCGGGGCCGGGACAGGGAGTCAGCCCCAGCATTTT
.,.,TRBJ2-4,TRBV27,CASSPDTGRNIQYF,TGTGCCAGCAGTCCGGATACGGGTCGAAACATTCAGTACTTC
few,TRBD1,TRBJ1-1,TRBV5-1,CASLQGAGNTEAFF,TGCGCCAGCCTACAGGGGGCAGGGAACACTGAAGCTTTCTTT
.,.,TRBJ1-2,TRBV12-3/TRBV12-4,CASSVHPRYGYTF,TGTGCCAGCAGTGTACACCCCCGCTATGGCTACACCTTC
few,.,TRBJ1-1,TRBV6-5,CASSLSQGLSEAFF,TGTGCCAGCAGTTTAAGTCAGGGTCTCTCTGAAGCTTTCTTT
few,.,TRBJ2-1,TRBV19,CASSIQEWNEQFF,TGTGCCAGTAGTATACAGGAGTGGAATGAGCAGTTCTTC
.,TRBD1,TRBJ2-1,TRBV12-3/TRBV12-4,CASRSRTGGYYNEQFF,TGTGCCAGCAGGTCCCGGACAGGGGGCTACTACAATGAGCAGTTCTTC
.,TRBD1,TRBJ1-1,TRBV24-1,CATSDLWDRAKAEAFF,TGTGCCACCAGTGATTTGTGGGACAGGGCCAAGGCTGAAGCTTTCTTT
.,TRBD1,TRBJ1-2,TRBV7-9,CASSPPGQTYGYTF,TGTGCCAGCAGCCCGCCGGGACAGACCTATGGCTACACCTTC
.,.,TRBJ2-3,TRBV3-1,CASSPDGRATDTQYF,TGTGCCAGCAGCCCCGACGGGAGAGCCACAGATACGCAGTATTTT
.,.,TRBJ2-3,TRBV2,CASSGIGTGAADTQYF,TGTGCCAGCAGCGGGATTGGGACTGGCGCGGCAGATACGCAGTATTTT
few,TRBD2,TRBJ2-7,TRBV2,CASSEASGSIKTQYF,TGTGCCAGCAGTGAGGCTAGCGGATCCATAAAGACGCAGTACTTC
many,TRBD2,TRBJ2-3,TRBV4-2,CASSPLAGGPRDTQYF,TGTGCCAGCAGCCCATTAGCGGGGGGGCCTCGGGATACGCAGTATTTT
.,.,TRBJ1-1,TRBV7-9,CASSFGREDEAFF,TGTGCCAGCAGCTTTGGCAGGGAAGATGAAGCTTTCTTT
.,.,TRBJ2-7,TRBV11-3,CASSPVEISYEQYF,TGTGCCAGCAGCCCAGTTGAAATCTCCTACGAGCAGTACTTC
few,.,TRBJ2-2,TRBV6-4,CASSDSDQNTGELFF,TGTGCCAGCAGTGACTCGGACCAGAACACCGGGGAGCTGTTTTTT
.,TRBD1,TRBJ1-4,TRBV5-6,CASSIGQGGGEKLFF,TGTGCCAGCAGCATTGGACAGGGCGGTGGTGAAAAACTGTTTTTT
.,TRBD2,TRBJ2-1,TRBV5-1,CASSLGLASYWDEQFF,TGCGCCAGCAGCCTGGGACTAGCATCGTACTGGGATGAGCAGTTCTTC
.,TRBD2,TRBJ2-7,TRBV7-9,CASSNSGTSYEQYF,TGTGCCAGCAGCAACTCCGGGACTAGCTACGAGCAGTACTTC
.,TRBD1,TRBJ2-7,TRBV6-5,CASSSYLQGEQYF,TGTGCCAGCAGTTCCTACTTACAGGGGGAGCAGTACTTC